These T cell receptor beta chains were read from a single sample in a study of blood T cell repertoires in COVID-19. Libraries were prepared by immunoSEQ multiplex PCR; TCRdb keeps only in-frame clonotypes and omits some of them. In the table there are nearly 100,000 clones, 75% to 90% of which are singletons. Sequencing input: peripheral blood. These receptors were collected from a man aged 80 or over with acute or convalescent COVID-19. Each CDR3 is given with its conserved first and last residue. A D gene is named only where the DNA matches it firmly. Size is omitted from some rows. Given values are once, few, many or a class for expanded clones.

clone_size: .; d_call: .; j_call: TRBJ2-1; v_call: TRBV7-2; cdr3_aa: CASSLILGAYNEQFF
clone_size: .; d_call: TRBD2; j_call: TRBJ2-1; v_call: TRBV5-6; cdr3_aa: CASSLTSGRAWVEQFF
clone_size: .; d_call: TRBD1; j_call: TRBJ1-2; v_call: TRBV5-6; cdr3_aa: CASSLEGQGAIGYTF
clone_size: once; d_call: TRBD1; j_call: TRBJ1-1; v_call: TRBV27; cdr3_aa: CASGTRRLGQGASAAAEAFF
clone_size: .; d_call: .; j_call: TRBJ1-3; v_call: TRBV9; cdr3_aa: CASSVAGDYGNTIYF
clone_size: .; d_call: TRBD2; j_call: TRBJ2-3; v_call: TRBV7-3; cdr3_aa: CASSFRGEMADTQYF
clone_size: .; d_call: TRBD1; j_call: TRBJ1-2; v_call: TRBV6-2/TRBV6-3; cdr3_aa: CASSAPGQAYGYTF
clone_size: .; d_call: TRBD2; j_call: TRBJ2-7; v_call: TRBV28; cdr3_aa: CASSPNGLAGVYEQYF
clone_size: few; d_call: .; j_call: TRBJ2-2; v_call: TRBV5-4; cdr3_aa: CASSLGSTGTGELFF
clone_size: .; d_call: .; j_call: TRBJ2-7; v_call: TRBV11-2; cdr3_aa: CASSLVSGSHVEQYF
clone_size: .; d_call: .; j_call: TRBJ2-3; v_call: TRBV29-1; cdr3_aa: CSVDGEGRGDTQYF
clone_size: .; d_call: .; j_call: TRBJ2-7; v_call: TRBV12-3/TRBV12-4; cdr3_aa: CASSPGYEQYF
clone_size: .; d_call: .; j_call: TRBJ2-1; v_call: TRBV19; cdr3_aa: CASSKPSGGGSYNEQFF
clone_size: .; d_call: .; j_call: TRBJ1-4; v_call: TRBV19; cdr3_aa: CASRSRGGNEKLFF
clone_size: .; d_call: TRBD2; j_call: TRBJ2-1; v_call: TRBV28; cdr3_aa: CASSPGLAYGLNEQFF
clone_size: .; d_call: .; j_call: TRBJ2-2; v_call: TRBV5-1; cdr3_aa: CASSLRQQNTGELFF
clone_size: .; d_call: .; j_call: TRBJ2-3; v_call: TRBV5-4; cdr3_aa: CASTPGGVGDTQYF
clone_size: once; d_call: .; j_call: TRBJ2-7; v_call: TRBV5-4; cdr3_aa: CASSLGETVDYEQYF
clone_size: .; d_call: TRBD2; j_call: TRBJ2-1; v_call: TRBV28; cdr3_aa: CASRSPGLAEYNEQFF
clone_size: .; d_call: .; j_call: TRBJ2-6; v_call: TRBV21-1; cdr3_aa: CASTTGANVLTF
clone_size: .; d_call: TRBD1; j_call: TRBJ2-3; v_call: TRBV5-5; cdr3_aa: CASSSTGQRGDTQYF
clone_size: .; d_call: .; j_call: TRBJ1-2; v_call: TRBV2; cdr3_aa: CASWEAVNYGYTF
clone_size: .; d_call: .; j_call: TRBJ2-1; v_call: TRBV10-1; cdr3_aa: CACHRGKANEQFF
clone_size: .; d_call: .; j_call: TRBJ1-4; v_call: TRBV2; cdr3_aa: CASAGSRGNEKLFF
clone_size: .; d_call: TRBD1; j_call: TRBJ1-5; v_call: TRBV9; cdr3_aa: CASSVVVQGVWSNQPQHF
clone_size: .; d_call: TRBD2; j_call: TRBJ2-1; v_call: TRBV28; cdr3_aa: CASAVAGPSYNEQFF
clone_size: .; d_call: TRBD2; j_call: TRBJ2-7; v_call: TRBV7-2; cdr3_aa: CASSLAASGTYEQYF
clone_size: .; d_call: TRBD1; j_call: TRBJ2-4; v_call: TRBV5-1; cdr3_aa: CASSPRQGAGNIQYF
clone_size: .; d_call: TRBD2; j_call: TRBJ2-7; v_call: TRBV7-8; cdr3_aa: CASSFSSGSYEQYF
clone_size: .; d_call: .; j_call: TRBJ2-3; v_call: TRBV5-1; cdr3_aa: CASSFTTRTDTQYF
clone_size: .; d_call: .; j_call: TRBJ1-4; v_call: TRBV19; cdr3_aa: CASSISGGEKLFF
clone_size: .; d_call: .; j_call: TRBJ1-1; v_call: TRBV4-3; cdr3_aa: CASSQEPQGQTEAFF
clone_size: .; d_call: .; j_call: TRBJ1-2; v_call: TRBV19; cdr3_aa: CASSGSGDYGYTF
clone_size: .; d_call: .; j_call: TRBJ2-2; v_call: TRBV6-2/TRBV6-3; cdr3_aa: CASSPHHNTGELFF
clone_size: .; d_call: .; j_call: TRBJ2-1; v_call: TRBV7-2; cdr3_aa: CASSLGTGVGHNEQFF
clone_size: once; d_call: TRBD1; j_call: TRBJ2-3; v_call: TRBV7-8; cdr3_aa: CASSLRTGVGTDTQYF
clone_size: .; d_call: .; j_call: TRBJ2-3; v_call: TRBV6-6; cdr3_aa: CASSYVRGDTQYF
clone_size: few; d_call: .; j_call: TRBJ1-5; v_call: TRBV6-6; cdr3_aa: CASREGSGQPQHF
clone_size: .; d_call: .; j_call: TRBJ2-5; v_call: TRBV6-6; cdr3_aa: CASYHPDRQETQYF
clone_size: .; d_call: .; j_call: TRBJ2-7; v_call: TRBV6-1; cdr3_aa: CASSEGPQAAYEQYF
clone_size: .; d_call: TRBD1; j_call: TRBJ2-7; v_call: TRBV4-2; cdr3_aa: CASSHEHTGTAYEQYF
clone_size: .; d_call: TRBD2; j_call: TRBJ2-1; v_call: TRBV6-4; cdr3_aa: CASSDSQAGGHYNEQFF
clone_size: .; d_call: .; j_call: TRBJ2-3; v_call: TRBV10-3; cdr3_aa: CAISEVGTSTDTQYF
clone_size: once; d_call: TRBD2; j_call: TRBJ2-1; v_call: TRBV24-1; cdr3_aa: CATSENPRGGDFNEQFF
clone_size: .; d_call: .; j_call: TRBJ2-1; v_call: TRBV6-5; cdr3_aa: CASTGTLNNEQFF
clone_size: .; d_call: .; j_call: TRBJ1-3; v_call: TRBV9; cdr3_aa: CASSPQGLGGNTIYF
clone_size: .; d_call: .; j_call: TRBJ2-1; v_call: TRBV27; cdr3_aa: CASSFQAYNEQFF
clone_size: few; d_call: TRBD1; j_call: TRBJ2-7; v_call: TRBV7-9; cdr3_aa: CASSNRGQGTYEQYF
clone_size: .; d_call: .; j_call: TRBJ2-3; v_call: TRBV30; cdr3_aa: CAWSLAIGTDTQYF
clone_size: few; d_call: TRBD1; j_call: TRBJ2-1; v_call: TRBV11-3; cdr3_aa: CASSSRQGAHNEQFF
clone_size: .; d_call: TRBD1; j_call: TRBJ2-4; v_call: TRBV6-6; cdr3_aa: CASRNGQGWDIQYF
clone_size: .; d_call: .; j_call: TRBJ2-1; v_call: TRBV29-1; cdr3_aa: CSVAGFSRNEQFF
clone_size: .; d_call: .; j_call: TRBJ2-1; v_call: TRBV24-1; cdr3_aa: CATSQWSEQFF
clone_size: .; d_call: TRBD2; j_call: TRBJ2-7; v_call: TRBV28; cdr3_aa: CATGLAREQYF